This T cell receptor beta chain was sequenced in a study of CD8 T cells in Susac syndrome. The CDR3 has 15 amino acids. Germline V gene sequence: CDR1 KGHDR, CDR2 SFDVKD. Unmatched junction bases numbered 6, after V lost 4 bases and J lost 8 bases. Reverse transcription of 0.5 to 1 ug RNA used random hexamers. An immunoSEQ multiplex PCR amplified TCR beta CDR3 over 54 Vbeta and 13 Jbeta. Via MiXCR, TCRdb re-called the immunoSEQ multiplex PCR reads, giving one row per CDR3 protein. This sample has about 250,000 distinct CDR3 sequences, with approximately 92% found just once. Peripheral blood CD8+ and CD4+ T cells were profiled by TCR beta sequencing. Negative isolation was used for CD8+ and CD4+ T cells, and FACS enrichment was applied to TEMRA cells.

The sample taken for sequencing was CD4+ T cells from PBMCs. V usage is TRBV24-1 and J usage is TRBJ2-1; TRBD1 matches at 11 bases. This TCR came from a human donor with multiple sclerosis. This chain's CDR3 is CATSDSGQGADEQFF. DNA of the CDR3: TGTGCCACCAGTGACTCAGGACAGGGGGCCGATGAGCAGTTCTTC.